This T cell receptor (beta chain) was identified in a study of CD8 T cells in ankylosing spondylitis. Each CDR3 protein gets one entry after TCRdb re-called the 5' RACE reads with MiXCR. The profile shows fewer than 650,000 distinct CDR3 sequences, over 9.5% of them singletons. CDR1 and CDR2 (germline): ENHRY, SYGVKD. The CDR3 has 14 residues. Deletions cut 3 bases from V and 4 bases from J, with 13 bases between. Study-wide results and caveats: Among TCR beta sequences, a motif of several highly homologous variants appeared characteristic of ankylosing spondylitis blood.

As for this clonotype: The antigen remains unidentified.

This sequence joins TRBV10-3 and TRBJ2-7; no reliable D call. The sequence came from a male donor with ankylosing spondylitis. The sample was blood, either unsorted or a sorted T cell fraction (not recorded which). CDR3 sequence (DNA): TGTGCCATCAGTGACCCCTCGGCCCTATACGAGCAGTACTTC. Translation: CAISDPSALYEQYF.